This T cell receptor (beta chain) was sequenced in a study of control samples from healthy donors and cancer patients. Germline V gives CDR1 SGHDN, CDR2 FVKESK. V shed 4 bases, J shed 1 base, and the junction held 10 bases outside the gene matches. This CDR3 spans 16 amino acids. Clones were read by immunoSEQ multiplex PCR, and TCRdb kept only the in-frame ones, dropping some. The sample holds about 150,000 clones, around 95% seen once. The chain carries TRBV14 and TRBJ2-7, with TRBD1 matching over 7 bases. The sequencing input was blood. This TCR was sampled from a man aged 40-50 years in good health. The CDR3 is CASSPSRGRGSYEQYF. CDR3 nucleotide sequence: TGTGCCAGCAGCCCGAGTAGGGGGCGCGGTTCCTACGAGCAGTACTTC.